This T cell receptor (beta chain) comes out of a study of blood T cell repertoires in COVID-19 (dated by TCRdb to 2018 to 2021). General notes on the study: Collaborator samples came from the United States, Italy and Spain and covered acute and convalescent phases of COVID-19. Nearly every sample came with metadata listing a de-identified subject ID, COVID-19 status, age in years and sex. The dataset comprised deeply sampled blood TCRbeta repertoires from subjects exposed to, actively infected with, or recovered from COVID-19. HLA class I and class II types, where available, came from metadata supplied by the sample provider rather than from assay-based typing. The samples were drawn from the first 160 participants of the ongoing ImmuneRACE study and from 950 to 1,500 subjects provided by 6 global collaborators. The repertoires were released in a freely available public database meant as a resource for research on the immune response to SARS-CoV-2. The prospective study material was composed of cDNA or gDNA derived from T cells, B-cell-depleted T cells, or PBMCs. The paper's findings and limits, for the study overall: Clinical and demographic metadata were provided uncurated, with the amount varying by source and participant.

A note on this clone: This clone's antigen is unknown. Base quality data are lacking; no much larger clone is found one base away.

Whole blood was collected in K2EDTA tubes by collaborating institutions according to the institutions' own protocols. For TCRbeta analysis, collaborator samples were shipped as frozen whole blood, as isolated PBMCs, or as DNA extracted from either sample type. Based on the germline V gene (reference sequence), the CDR1 and CDR2 sequences are DFQATT and SNEGSKA. Including the terminal cysteine and phenylalanine, the CDR3 comprises 14 residues. The kept DNA is CDR3 alone, 42 bases in frame from the first base. Ends trimmed: V by 3 bases, J by 0 bases; bases unmatched to a gene: 4. TCRbeta CDR3 regions were amplified from genomic DNA by means of the immunoSEQ Assay, a bias-controlled multiplex PCR. As for the authors' bioinformatics: Nucleated cell counts per sample were estimated from amplification of reference gene primers within the assay. Sequence reads were collapsed and filtered to measure the absolute abundance of every unique TCRbeta CDR3 rearrangement. For each sample, productive Simpson clonality was calculated by taking the square root of Simpson's diversity index across productive rearrangements. The table was pulled from immuneACCESS by TCRdb, which kept in-frame rearrangements only. Such tables lose some clones; where checked, under half of the loss comes from unresolved V genes, and the rest has no known cause. Clonal size and the V and J genes are those of that table, whereas D and trimming came from the DNA. This sample holds approximately 120,000 clones; around 87% were observed only once. The leading ten clones occupy 7.6% of the sample.

The chain is made from TRBV20-1 and TRBJ2-7; 8 bases in between match TRBD2. The sample taken for sequencing was peripheral blood. This sequence originates from a man aged 45-60 years with acute or convalescent COVID-19. The DNA sequence is given as TGCAGTGCTAGTAGCGGGACTAGCTCCTACGAGCAGTACTTC. Translated, this gives CSASSGTSSYEQYF.